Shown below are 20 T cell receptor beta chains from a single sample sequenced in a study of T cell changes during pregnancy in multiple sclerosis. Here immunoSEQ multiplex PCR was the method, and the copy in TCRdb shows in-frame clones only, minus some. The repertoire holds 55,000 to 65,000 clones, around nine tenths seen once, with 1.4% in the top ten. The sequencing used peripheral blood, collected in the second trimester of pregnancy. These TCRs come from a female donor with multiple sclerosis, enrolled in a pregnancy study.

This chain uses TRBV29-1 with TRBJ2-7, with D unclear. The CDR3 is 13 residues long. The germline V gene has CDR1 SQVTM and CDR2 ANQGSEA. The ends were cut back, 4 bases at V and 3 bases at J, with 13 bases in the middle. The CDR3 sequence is CSVAFATGYEQYF. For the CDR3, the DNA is TGCAGCGTTGCCTTTGCTACTGGCTACGAGCAGTACTTC.

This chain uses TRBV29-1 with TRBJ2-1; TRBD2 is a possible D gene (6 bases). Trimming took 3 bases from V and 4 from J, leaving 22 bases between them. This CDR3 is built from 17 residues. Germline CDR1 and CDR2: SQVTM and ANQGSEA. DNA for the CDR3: TGCAGCGTTGATGGATTCGGGGGTCGAAAACGATACAATGAGCAGTTCTTC. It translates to CSVDGFGGRKRYNEQFF.

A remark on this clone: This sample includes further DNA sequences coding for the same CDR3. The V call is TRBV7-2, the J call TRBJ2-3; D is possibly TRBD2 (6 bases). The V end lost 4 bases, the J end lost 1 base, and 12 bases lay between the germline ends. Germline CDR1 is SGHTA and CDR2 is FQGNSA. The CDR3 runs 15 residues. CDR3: CASSSTGVGTDTQYF. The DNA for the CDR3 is TGTGCCAGCAGCTCTACGGGAGTCGGCACAGATACGCAGTATTTT.

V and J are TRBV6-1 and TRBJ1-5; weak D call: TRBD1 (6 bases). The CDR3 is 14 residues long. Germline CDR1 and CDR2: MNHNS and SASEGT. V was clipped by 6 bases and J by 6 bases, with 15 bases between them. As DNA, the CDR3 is TGTGCCAGCAGAGAAACAGGGTCGGGTCAGCCCCAGCATTTT. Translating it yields CASRETGSGQPQHF.

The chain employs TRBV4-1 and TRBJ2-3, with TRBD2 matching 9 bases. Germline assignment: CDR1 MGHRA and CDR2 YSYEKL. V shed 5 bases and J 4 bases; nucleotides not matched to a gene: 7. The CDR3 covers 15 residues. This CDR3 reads CASSGGRAIPDTQYF. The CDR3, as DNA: TGCGCCAGCAGCGGCGGGAGGGCCATCCCAGATACGCAGTATTTT.

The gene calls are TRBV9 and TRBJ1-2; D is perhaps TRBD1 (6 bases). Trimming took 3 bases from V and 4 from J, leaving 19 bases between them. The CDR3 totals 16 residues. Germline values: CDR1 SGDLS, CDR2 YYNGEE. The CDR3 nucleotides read TGTGCCAGCAGCGCTAGAACAGGGTCCGTTGGCTATGGCTACACCTTC. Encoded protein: CASSARTGSVGYGYTF.

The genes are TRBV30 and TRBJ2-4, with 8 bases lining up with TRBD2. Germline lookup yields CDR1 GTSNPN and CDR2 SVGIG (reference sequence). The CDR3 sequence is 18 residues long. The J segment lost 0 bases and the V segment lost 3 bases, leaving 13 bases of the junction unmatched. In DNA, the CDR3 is TGTGCCTGGAGAGGTACGTGGGGGACTAGACTAGCCAAAAACATTCAGTACTTC. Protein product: CAWRGTWGTRLAKNIQYF.

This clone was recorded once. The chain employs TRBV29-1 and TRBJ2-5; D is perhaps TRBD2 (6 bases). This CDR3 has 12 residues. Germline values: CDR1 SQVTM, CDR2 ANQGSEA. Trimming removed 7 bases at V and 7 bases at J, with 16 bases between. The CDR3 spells CSGGTPEGTQYF. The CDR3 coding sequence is TGCAGCGGGGGGACTCCCGAAGGGACCCAGTACTTC.

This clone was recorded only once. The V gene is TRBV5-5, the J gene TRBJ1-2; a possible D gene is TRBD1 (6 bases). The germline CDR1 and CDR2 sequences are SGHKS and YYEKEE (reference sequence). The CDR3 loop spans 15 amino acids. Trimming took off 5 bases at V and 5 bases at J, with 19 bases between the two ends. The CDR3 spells CASRLPGQTIYGYTF. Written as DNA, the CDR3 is TGTGCCAGCAGACTACCCGGACAGACAATTTATGGCTACACCTTC.

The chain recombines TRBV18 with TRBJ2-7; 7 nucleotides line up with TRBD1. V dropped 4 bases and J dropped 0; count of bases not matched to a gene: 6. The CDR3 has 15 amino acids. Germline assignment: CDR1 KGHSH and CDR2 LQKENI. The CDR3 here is CASSQTGQSSYEQYF. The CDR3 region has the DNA TGTGCCAGCTCACAAACGGGACAGAGCTCCTACGAGCAGTACTTC. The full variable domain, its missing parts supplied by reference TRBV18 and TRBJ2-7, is NAGVMQNPRHLVRRRGQEARLRCSPMKGHSHVYWYRQLPEEGLKFMVYLQKENIIDESGMPKERFSAEFPKEGPSILRIQQVVRGDSAAYFCASSQTGQSSYEQYFGPGTRLTVT.

DNA of the CDR3: TGCGCCAGCAGCCAAGATAAGGGAGCGCGGGGACGGTCAGATACGCAGTATTTT. The encoded protein is CASSQDKGARGRSDTQYF. The genes are TRBV4-1 and TRBJ2-3; maybe TRBD2 (6 bases). There are 18 residues in the CDR3. Germline values: CDR1 MGHRA, CDR2 YSYEKL. V was clipped by 0 bases and J by 4 bases, with 20 bases between them.

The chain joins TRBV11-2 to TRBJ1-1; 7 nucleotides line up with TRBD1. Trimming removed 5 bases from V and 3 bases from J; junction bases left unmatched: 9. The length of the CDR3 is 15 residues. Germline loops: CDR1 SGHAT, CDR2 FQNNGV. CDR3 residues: CASSRRRQGYTEAFF. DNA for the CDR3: TGTGCCAGCAGCCGAAGACGACAGGGTTACACTGAAGCTTTCTTT.

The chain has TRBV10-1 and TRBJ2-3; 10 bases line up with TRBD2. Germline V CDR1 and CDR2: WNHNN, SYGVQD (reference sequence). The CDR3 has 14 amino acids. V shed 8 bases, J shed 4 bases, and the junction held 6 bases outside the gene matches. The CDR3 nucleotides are TGCGCCAGCGCGGAGACTAGCGGGTCAGATACGCAGTATTTT. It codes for CASAETSGSDTQYF.

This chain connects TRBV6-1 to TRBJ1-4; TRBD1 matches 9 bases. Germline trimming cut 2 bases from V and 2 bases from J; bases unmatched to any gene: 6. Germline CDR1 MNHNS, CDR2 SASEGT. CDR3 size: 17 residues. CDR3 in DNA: TGTGCCAGCAGTGAACTTGGGGACAGGGTTACTAATGAAAAACTGTTTTTT. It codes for CASSELGDRVTNEKLFF.

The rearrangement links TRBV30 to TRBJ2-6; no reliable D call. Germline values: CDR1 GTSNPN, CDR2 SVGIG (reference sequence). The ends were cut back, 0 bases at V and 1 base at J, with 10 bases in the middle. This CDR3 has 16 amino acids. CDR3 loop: CAWSVQRPSGANVLTF. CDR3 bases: TGTGCCTGGAGTGTACAGAGACCTTCTGGGGCCAACGTCCTGACTTTC. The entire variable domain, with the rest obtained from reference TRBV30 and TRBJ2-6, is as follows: SQTIHQWPATLVQPVGSPLSLECTVEGTSNPNLYWYRQAAGRGLQLLFYSVGIGQISSEVPQNLSASRPQDRQFILSSKKLLLSDSGFYLCAWSVQRPSGANVLTFGAGSRLTVL.

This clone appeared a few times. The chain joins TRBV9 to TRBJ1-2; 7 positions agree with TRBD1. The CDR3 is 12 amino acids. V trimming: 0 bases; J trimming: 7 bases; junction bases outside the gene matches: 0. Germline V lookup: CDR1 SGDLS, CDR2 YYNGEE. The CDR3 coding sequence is TGTGCCAGCAGCGTAGACAGGGGTGGCTACACCTTC. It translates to CASSVDRGGYTF.

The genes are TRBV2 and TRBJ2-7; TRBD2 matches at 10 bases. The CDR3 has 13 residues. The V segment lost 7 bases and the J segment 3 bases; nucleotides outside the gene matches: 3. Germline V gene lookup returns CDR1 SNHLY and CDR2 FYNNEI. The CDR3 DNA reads TGTGCCAGCACCCGGACTAGCGGCTACGAGCAGTACTTC. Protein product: CASTRTSGYEQYF.

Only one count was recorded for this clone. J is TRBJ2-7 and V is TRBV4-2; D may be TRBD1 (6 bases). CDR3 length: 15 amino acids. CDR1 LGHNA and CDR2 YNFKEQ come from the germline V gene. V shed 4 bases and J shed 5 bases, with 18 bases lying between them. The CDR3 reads CASSPLAGTKDEQYF. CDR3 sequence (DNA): TGTGCCAGCAGCCCCCTGGCCGGGACAAAAGACGAGCAGTACTTC.

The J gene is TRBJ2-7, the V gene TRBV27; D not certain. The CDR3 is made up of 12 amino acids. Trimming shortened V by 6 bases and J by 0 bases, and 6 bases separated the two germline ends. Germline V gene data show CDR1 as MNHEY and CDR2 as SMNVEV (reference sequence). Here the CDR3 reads CASSTNSYEQYF. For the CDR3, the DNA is TGTGCCAGCAGCACTAACTCCTACGAGCAGTACTTC.

The CDR3 DNA reads TGTGCCAGCAGCGGGGACTACTTAAGCACAGATACGCAGTATTTT. It codes for CASSGDYLSTDTQYF. The gene calls are TRBV7-2 and TRBJ2-3; 7 nucleotides line up with TRBD2. This CDR3 comprises 15 residues. CDR1 and CDR2 (germline): SGHTA, FQGNSA. The ends lost 5 bases at V and 0 bases at J; junction bases unmatched: 5.